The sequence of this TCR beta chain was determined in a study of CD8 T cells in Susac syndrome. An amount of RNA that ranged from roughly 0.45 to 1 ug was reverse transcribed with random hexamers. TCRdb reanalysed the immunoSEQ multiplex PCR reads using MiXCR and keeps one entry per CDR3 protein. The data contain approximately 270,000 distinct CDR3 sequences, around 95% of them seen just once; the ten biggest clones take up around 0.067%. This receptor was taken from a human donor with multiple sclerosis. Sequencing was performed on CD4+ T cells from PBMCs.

CDR3 region: CAWSGPGVNIQYF. DNA for the CDR3: TGTGCCTGGAGCGGACCCGGAGTTAACATTCAGTACTTC. The J gene is TRBJ2-4, the V gene TRBV30; D is uncertain. Between the trimmed V and J ends, which lost 3 bases and 7 bases, there was a span of 13 bases. The germline V gene has CDR1 GTSNPN and CDR2 SVGIG (reference sequence). The CDR3 has 13 residues.